Below, one T cell receptor (beta chain) is given with its context. The TCR beta CDR3 regions underwent amplification using RNA transcripts as the source. The HTBI primer set was used in a first-round RT-PCR of the TCR CDR3. Via MiXCR, TCRdb re-called the multiplex PCR reads, giving one row per CDR3 protein. The sample holds 650,000 to 850,000 distinct CDR3 sequences, roughly a sixth seen once. The sample comes from a study of T cells in Graves' hyperthyroidism and ophthalmopathy. The germline V and J ends were trimmed by 0 bases and 4 bases, with 11 bases remaining between them. The CDR3 runs to 15 residues. Per germline, CDR1 MNHEY and CDR2 SVGEGT. A sample of blood taken at first hyperthyroidism diagnosis preceded any ophthalmopathy symptoms.

This TCR derives from a woman aged 45-65 years with Graves' hyperthyroidism that later progressed to Graves' ophthalmopathy. Sequencing used blood. This rearrangement joins TRBV6-2 or TRBV6-3 to TRBJ2-3; D ambiguous. In DNA form, the CDR3 reads TGTGCCAGCAGTTACTCATCGACCCACCCAGATACGCAGTATTTT. Translated: CASSYSSTHPDTQYF.